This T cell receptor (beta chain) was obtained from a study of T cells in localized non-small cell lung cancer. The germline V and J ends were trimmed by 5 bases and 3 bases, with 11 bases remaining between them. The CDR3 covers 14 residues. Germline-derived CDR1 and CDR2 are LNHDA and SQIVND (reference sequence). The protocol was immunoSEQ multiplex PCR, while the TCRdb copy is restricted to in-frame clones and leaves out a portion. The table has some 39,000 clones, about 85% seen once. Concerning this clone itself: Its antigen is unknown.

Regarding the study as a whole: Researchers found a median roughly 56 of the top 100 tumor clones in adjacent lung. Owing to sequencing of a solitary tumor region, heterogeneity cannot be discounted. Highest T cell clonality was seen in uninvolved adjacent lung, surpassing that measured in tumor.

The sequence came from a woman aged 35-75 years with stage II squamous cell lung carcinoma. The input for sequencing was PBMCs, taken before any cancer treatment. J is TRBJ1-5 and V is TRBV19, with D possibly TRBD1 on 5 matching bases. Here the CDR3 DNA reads TGTGCCAGTAGTGGCCAGACAGACAATCAGCCCCAGCATTTT. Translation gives CASSGQTDNQPQHF.